The 2 T cell receptor beta chains presented below share a single source sample, sequenced in a study of cytomegalovirus exposure and HLA in healthy donors. PCR involved 60 Vbeta and 13 Jbeta primers. Clones were read by immunoSEQ multiplex PCR, and TCRdb kept only the in-frame ones, dropping some. The repertoire holds about 160,000 clones, with over 65% as singletons. The sequenced sample was PBMCs. Receptors originate from a man in his late teens or twenties in good health and CMV-seropositive.

The rearrangement uses TRBV5-1 and TRBJ1-1; 10 positions match TRBD1. V trimming: 4 bases; J trimming: 0 bases; junction bases outside the gene matches: 3. This CDR3 comprises 15 residues. Germline CDR1 and CDR2: SGHRS and YFSETQ. CDR3 in amino acids: CASSPDRGLNTEAFF. The CDR3 DNA sequence: TGCGCCAGCAGCCCCGACAGGGGGCTGAACACTGAAGCTTTCTTT.

This chain connects TRBV6-1 to TRBJ2-7, with TRBD1 identical over 7 bases. This CDR3 is 14 amino acids long. Germline CDR1 and CDR2: MNHNS and SASEGT. Trimming removed 3 bases from V and 3 bases from J; junction bases left unmatched: 5. The CDR3 DNA is TGTGCCAGCAGTGACCCGGACAGGATCTACGAGCAGTACGTC. This translates into CASSDPDRIYEQYV.